The rows below give T cell receptor beta chains drawn from one sample of a study of blood T cell repertoires in COVID-19. The assay was immunoSEQ multiplex PCR, and TCRdb's table has in-frame clones only and misses some. The table shows 300,000 to 400,000 clones, with approximately 90% occurring only once. The specimen sequenced was peripheral blood. The receptor source for this set is a man aged 25 to 40 with COVID-19, enrolled during active disease. The CDR3 runs from the conserved cysteine through the conserved F or W. The order of the fields is D gene, J gene, V gene, clone size, CDR3 protein, CDR3 DNA. A D gene is named only where the DNA matches it firmly. Rows may omit the clone size; those that give it use once, few, many or a size class.

d_call: TRBD1; j_call: TRBJ1-1; v_call: TRBV7-2; clone_size: once; cdr3_aa: CASSPPGTGENTEAFF; cdr3_nt: TGTGCCAGCAGCCCACCCGGGACAGGGGAGAACACTGAAGCTTTCTTT
d_call: TRBD2; j_call: TRBJ2-1; v_call: TRBV18; clone_size: .; cdr3_aa: CASSPNGAGGPREQFF; cdr3_nt: TGTGCCAGCTCACCAAATGGAGCGGGAGGGCCCCGTGAGCAGTTCTTC
d_call: .; j_call: TRBJ1-4; v_call: TRBV10-3; clone_size: .; cdr3_aa: CAISGAREGEKLFF; cdr3_nt: TGTGCCATCAGTGGAGCCAGGGAGGGTGAAAAACTGTTTTTT
d_call: .; j_call: TRBJ2-1; v_call: TRBV7-3; clone_size: .; cdr3_aa: CASRSTDGTYNEQFF; cdr3_nt: TGTGCCAGCAGATCAACGGACGGGACCTACAATGAGCAGTTCTTC
d_call: TRBD2; j_call: TRBJ2-1; v_call: TRBV5-4; clone_size: .; cdr3_aa: CASSPGGTSGNEQFF; cdr3_nt: TGTGCCAGCAGCCCGGGGGGGACTAGCGGCAATGAGCAGTTCTTC
d_call: .; j_call: TRBJ1-5; v_call: TRBV18; clone_size: .; cdr3_aa: CASSPDSYSNQPQHF; cdr3_nt: TGTGCCAGCTCACCCGACAGTTATAGCAATCAGCCCCAGCATTTT
d_call: TRBD1; j_call: TRBJ2-1; v_call: TRBV3-1/TRBV3-2; clone_size: .; cdr3_aa: CASTQDRGGDEQFF; cdr3_nt: TGTGCCAGCACCCAGGACAGGGGGGGCGATGAGCAGTTCTTC
d_call: .; j_call: TRBJ2-1; v_call: TRBV4-2; clone_size: .; cdr3_aa: CASSPAYNEQFF; cdr3_nt: TGTGCCAGCAGCCCCGCCTACAATGAGCAGTTCTTC
d_call: .; j_call: TRBJ2-1; v_call: TRBV19; clone_size: .; cdr3_aa: CASRDLSGDNEQFF; cdr3_nt: TGTGCCAGTAGGGACCTTTCCGGGGACAATGAGCAGTTCTTC
d_call: TRBD2; j_call: TRBJ2-1; v_call: TRBV29-1; clone_size: .; cdr3_aa: CSVEVASGNTEQFF; cdr3_nt: TGCAGCGTTGAAGTGGCTAGCGGGAACACTGAGCAGTTCTTC
d_call: .; j_call: TRBJ2-2; v_call: TRBV29-1; clone_size: .; cdr3_aa: CSVGHPTANTGELFF; cdr3_nt: TGCAGCGTCGGACACCCCACAGCGAACACCGGGGAGCTGTTTTTT
d_call: TRBD1; j_call: TRBJ1-2; v_call: TRBV14; clone_size: once; cdr3_aa: CASSKLDRAGYGYTF; cdr3_nt: TGTGCCAGCAGCAAACTGGACAGGGCGGGCTATGGCTACACCTTC
d_call: .; j_call: TRBJ2-7; v_call: TRBV28; clone_size: .; cdr3_aa: CASSLDPAMGVEQYF; cdr3_nt: TGTGCCAGCAGCTTAGACCCAGCGATGGGTGTCGAGCAGTACTTC
d_call: .; j_call: TRBJ2-7; v_call: TRBV12-3/TRBV12-4; clone_size: .; cdr3_aa: CASSLMRDEQYF; cdr3_nt: TGTGCCAGCAGTTTAATGAGGGACGAGCAGTACTTC
d_call: .; j_call: TRBJ2-2; v_call: TRBV3-1/TRBV3-2; clone_size: .; cdr3_aa: CASSQDGQGSTGELFF; cdr3_nt: TGTGCCAGCAGCCAAGATGGGCAGGGAAGCACCGGGGAGCTGTTTTTT
d_call: .; j_call: TRBJ1-6; v_call: TRBV27; clone_size: .; cdr3_aa: CASSLSFSSYNSPLHF; cdr3_nt: TGTGCCAGCAGTTTGTCCTTCAGCTCCTATAATTCACCCCTCCACTTT
d_call: TRBD1; j_call: TRBJ1-1; v_call: TRBV5-8; clone_size: .; cdr3_aa: CASNPGQEVDVWNTEAFF; cdr3_nt: TGTGCCAGCAACCCTGGACAGGAGGTGGATGTTTGGAACACTGAAGCTTTCTTT
d_call: TRBD1; j_call: TRBJ2-1; v_call: TRBV10-3; clone_size: .; cdr3_aa: CAISEYRDRGSNEQFF; cdr3_nt: TGTGCCATCAGTGAGTACCGGGACAGGGGTTCGAATGAGCAGTTCTTC
d_call: TRBD1; j_call: TRBJ2-7; v_call: TRBV19; clone_size: .; cdr3_aa: CASSRPGQGSNEQYF; cdr3_nt: TGTGCCAGTAGTAGACCGGGACAGGGGTCCAACGAGCAGTACTTC
d_call: .; j_call: TRBJ1-2; v_call: TRBV10-3; clone_size: .; cdr3_aa: CAISESREYGYTF; cdr3_nt: TGTGCCATCAGTGAGTCCAGGGAATATGGCTACACCTTC
d_call: .; j_call: TRBJ2-3; v_call: TRBV7-2; clone_size: .; cdr3_aa: CASSLTVLHTDTQYF; cdr3_nt: TGTGCCAGCAGCCTCACAGTGCTTCACACAGATACGCAGTATTTT
d_call: .; j_call: TRBJ1-2; v_call: TRBV6-5; clone_size: .; cdr3_aa: CASSRQVPNYGYTF; cdr3_nt: TGTGCCAGCAGTCGACAGGTGCCTAACTATGGCTACACCTTC
d_call: .; j_call: TRBJ2-4; v_call: TRBV7-2; clone_size: once; cdr3_aa: CASSLVPGARGNIQYF; cdr3_nt: TGTGCCAGCAGCTTAGTTCCTGGGGCGCGGGGAAACATTCAGTACTTC
d_call: .; j_call: TRBJ2-7; v_call: TRBV27; clone_size: .; cdr3_aa: CASSLFNGGAYEQYF; cdr3_nt: TGTGCCAGCAGTTTATTCAATGGCGGAGCCTACGAGCAGTACTTC
d_call: .; j_call: TRBJ1-5; v_call: TRBV4-3; clone_size: .; cdr3_aa: CASSRDGNQPQHF; cdr3_nt: TGCGCCAGCAGCCGAGACGGTAATCAGCCCCAGCATTTT
d_call: TRBD1; j_call: TRBJ2-1; v_call: TRBV6-5; clone_size: .; cdr3_aa: CASRPGQINNEQFF; cdr3_nt: TGTGCCAGCAGGCCGGGACAGATTAACAATGAGCAGTTCTTC
d_call: .; j_call: TRBJ2-7; v_call: TRBV6-5; clone_size: many; cdr3_aa: CASSYSAGPGYEQYF; cdr3_nt: TGTGCCAGCAGTTACTCGGCAGGGCCAGGCTACGAGCAGTACTTC
d_call: TRBD1; j_call: TRBJ2-7; v_call: TRBV13; clone_size: few; cdr3_aa: CASSLTGQDSYEQYF; cdr3_nt: TGTGCCAGCAGCTTAACGGGACAGGACTCCTACGAGCAGTACTTC
d_call: TRBD2; j_call: TRBJ2-3; v_call: TRBV3-1/TRBV3-2; clone_size: .; cdr3_aa: CASSPNSGRSQYF; cdr3_nt: TGTGCCAGCAGTCCAAATAGCGGGAGAAGTCAGTATTTT
d_call: .; j_call: TRBJ1-5; v_call: TRBV2; clone_size: .; cdr3_aa: CASSVSGRRNQPQHF; cdr3_nt: TGTGCCAGCAGTGTTTCAGGGCGAAGGAATCAGCCCCAGCATTTT
d_call: TRBD1; j_call: TRBJ1-2; v_call: TRBV29-1; clone_size: .; cdr3_aa: CRGQGDFYGYTF; cdr3_nt: TGCAGGGGACAGGGAGATTTCTATGGCTACACCTTC
d_call: .; j_call: TRBJ2-1; v_call: TRBV9; clone_size: .; cdr3_aa: CASSVVSGSYNEQFF; cdr3_nt: TGTGCCAGCAGCGTAGTAAGCGGTTCCTACAATGAGCAGTTCTTC
d_call: TRBD1; j_call: TRBJ2-7; v_call: TRBV4-2; clone_size: few; cdr3_aa: CASSQGWTGPLEQYF; cdr3_nt: TGTGCCAGCAGCCAAGGTTGGACAGGTCCGTTAGAGCAGTACTTC
d_call: .; j_call: TRBJ1-4; v_call: TRBV6-5; clone_size: .; cdr3_aa: CASSSSGGKLFF; cdr3_nt: TGTGCCAGCAGCTCCTCGGGGGGAAAACTGTTTTTT
d_call: TRBD1; j_call: TRBJ1-2; v_call: TRBV12-3/TRBV12-4; clone_size: .; cdr3_aa: CASSLTGDYGYTF; cdr3_nt: TGTGCCAGCAGTTTAACAGGGGACTATGGCTACACCTTC
d_call: TRBD2; j_call: TRBJ2-7; v_call: TRBV7-3; clone_size: .; cdr3_aa: CASSSSGTSGYEQYF; cdr3_nt: TGTGCCAGCAGCTCCTCCGGGACTAGCGGCTACGAGCAGTACTTC
d_call: .; j_call: TRBJ2-7; v_call: TRBV18; clone_size: .; cdr3_aa: CASSPQFNEQYF; cdr3_nt: TGTGCCAGCTCACCACAATTCAACGAGCAGTACTTC
d_call: .; j_call: TRBJ2-5; v_call: TRBV6-5; clone_size: .; cdr3_aa: CASSSGETQYF; cdr3_nt: TGTGCCAGCAGTTCCGGGGAGACCCAGTACTTC
d_call: TRBD1; j_call: TRBJ1-1; v_call: TRBV5-1; clone_size: .; cdr3_aa: CASSLDRGLNTEAFF; cdr3_nt: TGCGCCAGCAGCTTGGACAGGGGACTGAACACTGAAGCTTTCTTT
d_call: TRBD1; j_call: TRBJ1-2; v_call: TRBV28; clone_size: .; cdr3_aa: CASSRTGLNYGYTF; cdr3_nt: TGTGCCAGCAGTAGGACAGGGCTTAACTATGGCTACACCTTC
d_call: .; j_call: TRBJ1-1; v_call: TRBV6-6; clone_size: few; cdr3_aa: CASSSTTGGTEAFF; cdr3_nt: TGTGCCAGCAGTTCGACCACGGGAGGAACTGAAGCTTTCTTT
d_call: .; j_call: TRBJ2-5; v_call: TRBV7-9; clone_size: .; cdr3_aa: CASSSGERETQYF; cdr3_nt: TGTGCCAGCAGCTCCGGGGAGAGAGAGACCCAGTACTTC
d_call: .; j_call: TRBJ2-6; v_call: TRBV5-1; clone_size: .; cdr3_aa: CASTTIYSGANVLTF; cdr3_nt: TGCGCCAGCACAACTATTTACTCTGGGGCCAACGTCCTGACTTTC
d_call: TRBD1; j_call: TRBJ1-4; v_call: TRBV25-1; clone_size: .; cdr3_aa: CASSQGAQREKLFF; cdr3_nt: TGTGCCAGCAGCCAGGGGGCGCAGCGTGAAAAACTGTTTTTT
d_call: .; j_call: TRBJ1-2; v_call: TRBV7-9; clone_size: .; cdr3_aa: CASSLTGLGGKNYGYTF; cdr3_nt: TGTGCCAGCAGCTTAACAGGGCTAGGCGGTAAAAACTATGGCTACACCTTC
d_call: .; j_call: TRBJ2-5; v_call: TRBV4-1; clone_size: .; cdr3_aa: CASSPQGETQYF; cdr3_nt: TGCGCCAGCAGCCCCCAGGGAGAGACCCAGTACTTC
d_call: TRBD2; j_call: TRBJ2-1; v_call: TRBV4-1; clone_size: .; cdr3_aa: CASSQEYTSGAYNEQFF; cdr3_nt: TGCGCCAGCAGCCAAGAGTACACTAGCGGGGCTTACAATGAGCAGTTCTTC
d_call: .; j_call: TRBJ1-2; v_call: TRBV19; clone_size: .; cdr3_aa: CASSYESYGYTF; cdr3_nt: TGTGCCAGTAGTTACGAGAGCTATGGCTACACCTTC
d_call: .; j_call: TRBJ2-7; v_call: TRBV21-1; clone_size: .; cdr3_aa: CASSHGQGASSRGSSYEQYF; cdr3_nt: TGTGCCAGCAGCCATGGACAGGGGGCTTCTAGTAGGGGGAGCTCCTACGAGCAGTACTTC
d_call: .; j_call: TRBJ2-7; v_call: TRBV10-3; clone_size: .; cdr3_aa: CAISESDSSYEQYF; cdr3_nt: TGTGCCATCAGTGAGAGTGACAGCTCCTACGAGCAGTACTTC
d_call: TRBD2; j_call: TRBJ2-1; v_call: TRBV28; clone_size: .; cdr3_aa: CASSLRRLAGIYNEQFF; cdr3_nt: TGTGCCAGCAGTTTACGCCGTCTAGCGGGTATTTACAATGAGCAGTTCTTC
d_call: TRBD1; j_call: TRBJ2-1; v_call: TRBV7-8; clone_size: .; cdr3_aa: CASSLDRVTNEQFF; cdr3_nt: TGTGCCAGCAGCTTGGACAGGGTTACGAATGAGCAGTTCTTC
d_call: TRBD1; j_call: TRBJ1-1; v_call: TRBV6-5; clone_size: .; cdr3_aa: CATHVHYRGGTEAFF; cdr3_nt: TGTGCCACCCACGTCCACTACAGGGGTGGAACTGAAGCTTTCTTT
d_call: .; j_call: TRBJ2-7; v_call: TRBV6-5; clone_size: few; cdr3_aa: CASSPQVEGEQYF; cdr3_nt: TGTGCCAGCAGCCCCCAAGTGGAGGGCGAGCAGTACTTC
d_call: TRBD1; j_call: TRBJ2-7; v_call: TRBV18; clone_size: .; cdr3_aa: CASSTGTGSSYEQYF; cdr3_nt: TGTGCCAGCTCAACCGGGACAGGCAGCTCCTACGAGCAGTACTTC
d_call: .; j_call: TRBJ2-1; v_call: TRBV19; clone_size: .; cdr3_aa: CASSVGQSSYNEQFF; cdr3_nt: TGTGCCAGTAGTGTAGGACAGAGCTCCTACAATGAGCAGTTCTTC
d_call: .; j_call: TRBJ2-7; v_call: TRBV6-5; clone_size: .; cdr3_aa: CASRETTYEQYF; cdr3_nt: TGTGCCAGCCGGGAGACCACATACGAGCAGTACTTC
d_call: .; j_call: TRBJ2-1; v_call: TRBV6-5; clone_size: few; cdr3_aa: CASSYGLASNEQFF; cdr3_nt: TGTGCCAGCAGTTACGGGCTAGCCAGCAATGAGCAGTTCTTC
d_call: TRBD1; j_call: TRBJ2-1; v_call: TRBV6-5; clone_size: .; cdr3_aa: CASSYSGQGYNEQFF; cdr3_nt: TGTGCCAGCAGTTACTCAGGACAGGGGTACAATGAGCAGTTCTTC
d_call: TRBD1; j_call: TRBJ2-7; v_call: TRBV10-3; clone_size: once; cdr3_aa: CAISEPGTGDPHEQYF; cdr3_nt: TGTGCCATCAGTGAGCCTGGGACAGGGGATCCCCACGAGCAGTACTTC